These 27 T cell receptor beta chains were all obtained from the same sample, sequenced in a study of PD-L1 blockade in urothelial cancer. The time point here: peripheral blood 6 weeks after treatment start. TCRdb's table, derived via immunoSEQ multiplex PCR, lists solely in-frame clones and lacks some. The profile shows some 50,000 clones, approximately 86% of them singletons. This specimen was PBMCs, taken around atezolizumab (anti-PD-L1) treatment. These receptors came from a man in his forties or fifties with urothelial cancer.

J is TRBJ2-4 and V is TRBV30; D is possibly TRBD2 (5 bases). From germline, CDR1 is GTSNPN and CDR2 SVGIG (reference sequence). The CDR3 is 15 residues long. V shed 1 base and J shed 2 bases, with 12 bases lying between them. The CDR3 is CAWSGQIGTKNIQYF. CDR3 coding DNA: TGTGCCTGGAGTGGGCAAATCGGGACCAAAAACATTCAGTACTTC.

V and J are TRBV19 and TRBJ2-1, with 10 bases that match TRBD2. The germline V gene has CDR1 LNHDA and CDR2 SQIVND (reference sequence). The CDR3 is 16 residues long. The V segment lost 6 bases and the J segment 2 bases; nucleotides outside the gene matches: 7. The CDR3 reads CASSIQAGGPYNEQFF. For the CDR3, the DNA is TGTGCCAGTAGCATACAAGCGGGAGGGCCCTACAATGAGCAGTTCTTC.

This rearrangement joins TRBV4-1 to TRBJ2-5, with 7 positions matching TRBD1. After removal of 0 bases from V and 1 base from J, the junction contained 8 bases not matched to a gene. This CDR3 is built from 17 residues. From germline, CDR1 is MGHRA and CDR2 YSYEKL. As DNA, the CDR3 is TGCGCCAGCAGCCAAGATCCCCCAGGGACAGTCCAAGAGACCCAGTACTTC. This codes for CASSQDPPGTVQETQYF.

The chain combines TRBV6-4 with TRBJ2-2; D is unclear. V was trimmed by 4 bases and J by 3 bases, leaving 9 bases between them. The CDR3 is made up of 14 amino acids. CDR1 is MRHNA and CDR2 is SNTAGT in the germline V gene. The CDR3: CASSGRGDTGELFF. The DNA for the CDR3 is TGTGCCAGCAGTGGGCGCGGAGACACCGGGGAGCTGTTTTTT.

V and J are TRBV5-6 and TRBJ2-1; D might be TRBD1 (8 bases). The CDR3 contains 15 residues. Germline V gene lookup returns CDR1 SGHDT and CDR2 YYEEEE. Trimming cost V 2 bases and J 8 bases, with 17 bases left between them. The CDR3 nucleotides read TGTGCCAGCAGCTTTCAAGGACAGGGAGGGTATGAGCAGTTCTTC. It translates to CASSFQGQGGYEQFF.

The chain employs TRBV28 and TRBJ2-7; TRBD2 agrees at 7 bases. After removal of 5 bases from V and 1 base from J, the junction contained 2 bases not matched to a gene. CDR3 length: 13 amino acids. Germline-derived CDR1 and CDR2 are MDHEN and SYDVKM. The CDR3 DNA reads TGTGCCAGCAGTCTGGGACTATCCTACGAGCAGTACTTC. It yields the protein CASSLGLSYEQYF.

The CDR3 spells CASSGGLAEIYNEQFF. For the CDR3, the DNA is TGCGCCAGCAGCGGGGGACTAGCGGAGATTTACAATGAGCAGTTCTTC. The chain carries TRBV5-1 and TRBJ2-1, with 11 bases aligning to TRBD2. J was trimmed by 4 bases and V by 4 bases; bases with no gene match: 7. Germline CDR1 is SGHRS and CDR2 is YFSETQ. This CDR3 is built from 16 residues.

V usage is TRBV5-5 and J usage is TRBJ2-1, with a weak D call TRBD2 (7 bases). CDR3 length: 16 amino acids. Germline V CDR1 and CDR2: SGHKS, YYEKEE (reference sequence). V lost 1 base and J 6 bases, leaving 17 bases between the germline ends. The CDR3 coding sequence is TGTGCCAGCAGCTTGCTGGGGGGGGCTGGGGCCAATGAGCAGTTCTTC. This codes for CASSLLGGAGANEQFF.

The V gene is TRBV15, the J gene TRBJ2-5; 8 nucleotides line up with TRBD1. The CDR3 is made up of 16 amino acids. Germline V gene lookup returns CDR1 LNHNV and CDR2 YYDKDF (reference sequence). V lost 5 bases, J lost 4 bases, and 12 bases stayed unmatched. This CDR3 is CATSGPGQAFIETQYF. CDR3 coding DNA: TGTGCCACCAGCGGACCGGGACAGGCTTTTATAGAGACCCAGTACTTC.

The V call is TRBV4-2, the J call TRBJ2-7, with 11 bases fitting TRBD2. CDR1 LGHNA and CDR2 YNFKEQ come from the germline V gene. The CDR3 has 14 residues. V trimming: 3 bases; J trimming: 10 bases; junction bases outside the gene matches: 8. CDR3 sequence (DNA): TGTGCCAGCAGCCAGCAACTAGCGGGGGCCATCCAGTACTTC. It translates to CASSQQLAGAIQYF.

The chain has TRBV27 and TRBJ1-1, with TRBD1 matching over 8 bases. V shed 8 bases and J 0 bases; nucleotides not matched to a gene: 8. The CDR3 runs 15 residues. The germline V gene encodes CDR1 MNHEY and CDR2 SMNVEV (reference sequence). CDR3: CASLTGVIMNTEAFF. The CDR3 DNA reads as TGTGCCAGCCTGACAGGGGTGATTATGAACACTGAAGCTTTCTTT.

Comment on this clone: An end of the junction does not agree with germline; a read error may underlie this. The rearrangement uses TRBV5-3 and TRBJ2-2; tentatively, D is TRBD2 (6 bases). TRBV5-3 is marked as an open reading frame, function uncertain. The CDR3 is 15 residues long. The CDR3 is CASSFVSGATGELFF. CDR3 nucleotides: TGTGCCAGCAGCTTTGTTAGCGGAGCCACCGGGGAGCTGTTTTTT.

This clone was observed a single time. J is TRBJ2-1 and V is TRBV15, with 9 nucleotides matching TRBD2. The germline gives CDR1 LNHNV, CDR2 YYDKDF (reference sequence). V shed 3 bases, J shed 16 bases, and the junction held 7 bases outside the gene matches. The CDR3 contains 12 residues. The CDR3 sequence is CATSSLAGRSFF. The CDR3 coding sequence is TGTGCCACCAGCAGTCTAGCGGGACGGAGTTTCTTC.

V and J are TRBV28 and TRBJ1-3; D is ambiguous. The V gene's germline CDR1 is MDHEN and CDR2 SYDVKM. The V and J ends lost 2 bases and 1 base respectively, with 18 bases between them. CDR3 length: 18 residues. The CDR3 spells CASSLGPAGGRSGNTIYF. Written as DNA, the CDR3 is TGTGCCAGCAGTTTAGGGCCGGCAGGCGGGCGGTCTGGAAACACCATATATTTT.

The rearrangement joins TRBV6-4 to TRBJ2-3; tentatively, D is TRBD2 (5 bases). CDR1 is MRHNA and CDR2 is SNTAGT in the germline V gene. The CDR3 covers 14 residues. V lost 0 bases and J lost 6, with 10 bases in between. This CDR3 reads CASSDSPEGDTQYF. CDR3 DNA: TGTGCCAGCAGTGACTCTCCAGAGGGTGATACGCAGTATTTT.

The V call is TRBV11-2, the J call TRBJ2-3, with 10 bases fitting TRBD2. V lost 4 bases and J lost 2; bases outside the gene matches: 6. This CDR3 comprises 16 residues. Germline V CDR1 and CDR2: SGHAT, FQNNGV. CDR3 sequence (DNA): TGTGCCAGCAGCTCGCGGACTAGCGGTTACACAGATACGCAGTATTTT. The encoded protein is CASSSRTSGYTDTQYF.

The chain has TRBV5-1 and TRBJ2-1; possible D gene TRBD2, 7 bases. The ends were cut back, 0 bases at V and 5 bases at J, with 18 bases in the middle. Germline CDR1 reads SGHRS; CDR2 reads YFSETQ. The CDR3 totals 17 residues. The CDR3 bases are TGCGCCAGCAGCTTGGCGGTTAGGGGGGGGGCCCACAATGAGCAGTTCTTC. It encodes CASSLAVRGGAHNEQFF. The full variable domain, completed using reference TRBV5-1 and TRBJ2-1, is KAGVTQTPRYLIKTRGQQVTLSCSPISGHRSVSWYQQTPGQGLQFLFEYFSETQRNKGNFPGRFSGRQFSNSRSEMNVSTLELGDSALYLCASSLAVRGGAHNEQFFGPGTRLTVL.

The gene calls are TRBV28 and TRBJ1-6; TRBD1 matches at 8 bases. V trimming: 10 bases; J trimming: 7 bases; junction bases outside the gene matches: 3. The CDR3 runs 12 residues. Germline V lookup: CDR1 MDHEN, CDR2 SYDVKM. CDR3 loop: CATDRVNSPLHF. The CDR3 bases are TGTGCCACGGACAGGGTAAATTCACCCCTCCACTTT.

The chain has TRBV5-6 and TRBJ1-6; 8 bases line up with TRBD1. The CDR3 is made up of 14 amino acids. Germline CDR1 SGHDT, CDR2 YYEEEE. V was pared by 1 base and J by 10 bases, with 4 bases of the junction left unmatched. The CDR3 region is CASSLWTGRSPLHF. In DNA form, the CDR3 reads TGTGCCAGCAGCTTGTGGACAGGGAGATCACCCCTCCACTTT.

CDR3 region: CASSDFVGQTQYF. In DNA form, the CDR3 reads TGCGCCAGCAGTGATTTTGTGGGGCAGACCCAGTACTTC. The chain has TRBV5-1 and TRBJ2-5, with D possibly matching TRBD1 (5 bases). Germline lookup yields CDR1 SGHRS and CDR2 YFSETQ. The ends were cut back, 5 bases at V and 6 bases at J, with 14 bases in the middle. This CDR3 spans 13 amino acids. Full variable domain (missing parts from reference TRBV5-1 and TRBJ2-5): KAGVTQTPRYLIKTRGQQVTLSCSPISGHRSVSWYQQTPGQGLQFLFEYFSETQRNKGNFPGRFSGRQFSNSRSEMNVSTLELGDSALYLCASSDFVGQTQYFGPGTRLLVL.

The CDR3, as DNA: TGTGCCAGCAGCCAGCGGACAGGTCCGAACAATGAGCAGTTCTTC. It encodes CASSQRTGPNNEQFF. This rearrangement joins TRBV16 to TRBJ2-1, with 7 bases aligning to TRBD1. V lost 3 bases to trimming and J lost 5 bases; unmatched junction nucleotides: 7. The CDR3 runs 15 residues. Per the germline V gene, CDR1 is KGHSY and CDR2 is FQNENV.

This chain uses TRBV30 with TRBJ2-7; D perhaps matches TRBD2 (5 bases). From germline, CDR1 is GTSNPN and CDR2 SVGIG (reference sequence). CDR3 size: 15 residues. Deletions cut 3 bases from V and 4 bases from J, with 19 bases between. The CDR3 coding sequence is TGTGCCTGGAGGGCGAGCGGTACCTCCTGGTACGAGCAGTACTTC. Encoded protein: CAWRASGTSWYEQYF.

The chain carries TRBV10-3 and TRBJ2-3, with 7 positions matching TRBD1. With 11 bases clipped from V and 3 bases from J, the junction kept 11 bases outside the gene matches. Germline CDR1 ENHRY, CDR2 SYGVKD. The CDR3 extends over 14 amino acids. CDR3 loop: CAGDRGGSTDTQYF. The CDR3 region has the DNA TGTGCCGGTGATAGAGGGGGCAGTACAGATACGCAGTATTTT.

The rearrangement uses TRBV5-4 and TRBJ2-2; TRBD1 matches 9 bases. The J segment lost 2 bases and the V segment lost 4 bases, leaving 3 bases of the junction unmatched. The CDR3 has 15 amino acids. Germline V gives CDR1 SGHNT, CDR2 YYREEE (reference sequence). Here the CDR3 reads CASSLDRGNTGELFF. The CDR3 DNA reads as TGTGCCAGCAGCCTGGACAGGGGTAACACCGGGGAGCTGTTTTTT.

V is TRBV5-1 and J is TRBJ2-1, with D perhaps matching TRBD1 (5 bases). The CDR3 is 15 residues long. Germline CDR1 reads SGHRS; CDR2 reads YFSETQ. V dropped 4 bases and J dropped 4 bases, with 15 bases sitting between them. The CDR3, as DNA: TGCGCCAGCAGCGACGAGAGACAGAGATACAATGAGCAGTTCTTC. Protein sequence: CASSDERQRYNEQFF.

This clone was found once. Here the CDR3 DNA reads TGCGCCAGCAGGGCGGGAGTGGCAGATACGCAGTATTTT. Its translation: CASRAGVADTQYF. V usage is TRBV10-1 and J usage is TRBJ2-3; 7 nucleotides match TRBD2. This CDR3 comprises 13 residues. The germline CDR1 and CDR2 sequences are WNHNN and SYGVQD (reference sequence). V was clipped by 6 bases and J by 4 bases; unmatched bases: 4.

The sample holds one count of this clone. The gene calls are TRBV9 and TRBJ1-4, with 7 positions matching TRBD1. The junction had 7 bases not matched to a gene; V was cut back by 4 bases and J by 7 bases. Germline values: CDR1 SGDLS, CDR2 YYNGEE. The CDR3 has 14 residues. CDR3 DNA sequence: TGTGCCAGCAGCTCAACAGGGGATGGTGAAAAACTGTTTTTT. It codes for CASSSTGDGEKLFF.